Below are 9 T cell receptor beta chains sequenced from a single sample in a study of response to subunit inactivated influenza vaccine (dated by TCRdb to about 2018). Library generation was performed with RT-PCR. The listed sequencing device is Illumina HiSeq 2500. The raw public reads went through TCRdb reprocessing: fastp at Q25, MiXCR clone calling, in-frame beta chains kept. Each entry merges the rows of one CDR3 protein and shows their most common DNA and genes. The sample records under 950,000 distinct CDR3 sequences, around 20% of which are singletons. The top ten clonotypes cover roughly 10% of the sample. This specimen consisted of PBMCs from blood, obtained around 5 days after vaccination. The source of these receptors is a man aged 45 to 65 who received an inactivated influenza vaccine. Donor details come from another sample of the same person, matched by shared clones.

The sample holds many counts of this clonotype. The CDR3 region is CASSRSSSGRELFF. The CDR3 DNA sequence: TGTGCCAGCAGTAGATCATCTAGCGGGCGGGAGCTGTTTTTT. The V call is TRBV12-3 or TRBV12-4, the J call TRBJ2-2; 8 bases are shared with TRBD2. Trimming removed 5 bases from V and 9 bases from J; junction bases left unmatched: 8. The CDR3 sequence is 14 residues long.

V and J are TRBV4-1 and TRBJ2-2; the D gene could be TRBD1 or TRBD2 (5 bases each). Per germline, CDR1 MGHRA and CDR2 YSYEKL. The CDR3 extends over 16 amino acids. V shed 0 bases and J shed 5 bases, with 13 bases lying between them. The chain's CDR3 is CASSQESGLPTGELFF. The CDR3 DNA sequence: TGCGCCAGCAGCCAAGAATCGGGGCTCCCGACCGGGGAGCTGTTTTTT.

There are many counts of this clonotype. This sequence joins TRBV4-2 and TRBJ2-7; D is unclear. This CDR3 spans 16 amino acids. V shed 1 base and J shed 2 bases, with 15 bases lying between them. Germline V gives CDR1 LGHNA, CDR2 YNFKEQ. CDR3 amino acids: CASSQVSSGRAYEQYF. CDR3 DNA sequence: TGTGCCAGCAGCCAAGTATCCTCCGGCCGAGCCTACGAGCAGTACTTC.

This clonotype was detected only a few times. The chain recombines TRBV5-5 with TRBJ2-2; D is uncertain. The CDR3 has 16 amino acids. V shed 0 bases and J shed 0 bases, with 9 bases lying between them. From germline, CDR1 is SGHKS and CDR2 YYEKEE (reference sequence). The CDR3: CASSLVPHANTGELFF. The CDR3 DNA reads TGTGCCAGCAGCTTGGTTCCGCACGCGAACACCGGGGAGCTGTTTTTT.

The chain recombines TRBV20-1 with TRBJ2-1; 11 bases are a match to TRBD2. In germline, CDR1 is DFQATT, CDR2 SNEGSKA (reference sequence). The junction had 11 bases not matched to a gene; V was cut back by 6 bases and J by 7 bases. The CDR3 is made up of 15 amino acids. CDR3 DNA: TGCAGTGCCACAGGGACTAGCGGATTGGCTAATGAGCAGTTCTTC. Its translation: CSATGTSGLANEQFF.

In this sample, this clonotype turned up a few times. The chain links TRBV20-1 to TRBJ2-3; D is ambiguous. Germline V CDR1 and CDR2: DFQATT, SNEGSKA (reference sequence). V lost 6 bases and J lost 2, with 9 bases in between. The CDR3 has 12 amino acids. This chain's CDR3 is CSAKRVTDTQYF. For the CDR3, the DNA is TGCAGTGCGAAACGGGTCACAGATACGCAGTATTTT.

This clonotype was seen more than once but under ten times. This chain uses TRBV5-1 with TRBJ1-1, with D possibly being TRBD1 (5 bases). CDR1 is SGHRS, CDR2 YFSETQ, per germline. V shed 4 bases and J shed 4 bases, with 14 bases lying between them. This CDR3 has 14 amino acids. The CDR3 region is CASSRGSGSTEAFF. Here the CDR3 DNA reads TGCGCCAGCAGCCGAGGGTCAGGGAGCACTGAAGCTTTCTTT.

This clonotype appeared a few times. This rearrangement joins TRBV29-1 to TRBJ1-4; D is unclear. The V end was cut by 5 bases, the J end by 2 bases, with 12 bases between. The CDR3 totals 14 residues. The germline V gene encodes CDR1 SQVTM and CDR2 ANQGSEA. The DNA of the CDR3 is TGCAGCGTTACACAGCCCGGTACTAATGAAAAACTGTTTTTT. This codes for CSVTQPGTNEKLFF.

This clonotype was observed a few times. V usage is TRBV7-2 and J usage is TRBJ1-2; weak D call: TRBD1 (5 bases). This CDR3 contains 15 residues. V was shortened by 5 bases and J by 2 bases, with 15 bases between the two germline ends. Germline-derived CDR1 and CDR2 are SGHTA and FQGNSA. The CDR3 protein is CASSEDSHTNYGYTF. The CDR3 nucleotides read TGTGCCAGCAGCGAAGACAGCCACACAAACTATGGCTACACCTTC.